This TCR beta chain was obtained from a study of OX40 agonist ivuxolimab in advanced cancers. About the study: The patients received ivuxolimab by intravenous route every 2 weeks at 0.01 to 10 mg/kg. Enrollees could have had prior anti-PD-1, anti-PD-L1 or anti-CTLA-4 therapy, which about 42% had received.

TCRdb's table, derived via immunoSEQ multiplex PCR, lists solely in-frame clones and lacks some. The repertoire has nearly 80,000 clones, about 94% of them found once; the top ten carry about 10%. Trimming at V came to 6 bases and at J to 2 bases, leaving 4 bases not matched to a gene. Germline CDR1 and CDR2: MNHNS and SASEGT. The CDR3 extends over 13 amino acids. Study results and caveats: Certain nonresponders likewise exhibited a low normalized T-cell clonal expansion.

Worth noting for this clone: The antigen is undetermined. Different DNA sequences within this sample yield the same CDR3.

The source material was CD4+ or CD8+ T cells sorted from blood, sampled in a trial of the OX40 agonist ivuxolimab. The gene calls are TRBV6-1 and TRBJ2-7, with 7 bases lining up with TRBD2. This clonotype was obtained from an adult with an advanced solid tumor such as melanoma, head and neck, liver or kidney cancer. Here the CDR3 DNA reads TGTGCCAGCAGAACTAGCGAAACCTACGAGCAGTACTTC. This gives the protein CASRTSETYEQYF.